The sequence of this TCR beta chain was determined in a study of blood T cell repertoires in COVID-19. On the study more broadly: Italy, Spain and the United States were the sources of the convalescent and acute COVID-19 samples. PBMCs, B-cell-depleted T cells, or T cells were the source of the cDNA or gDNA that made up the material.

V dropped 2 bases and J dropped 9; count of bases not matched to a gene: 11. The CDR3 covers 16 residues. CDR1 and CDR2 (germline): SGHVS, FQNEAQ. Per the original data handling: Using reference gene primer amplification, nucleated cell counts were estimated. Sequencing used immunoSEQ multiplex PCR; TCRdb keeps in-frame clones, though not all of them. The V and J calls and the clone size are those of that table, but D and trimming were determined from the DNA. This table holds about 250,000 clones, nearly 90% found once. The sequenced sample was peripheral blood. The rearrangement joins TRBV7-8 to TRBJ1-5; 9 bases match TRBD1. The sequence came from a man between 18 and 35 years old with active or convalescent COVID-19. CDR3 sequence reads: CASSLSRDRVGTPQHF. The CDR3 nucleotides read TGTGCCAGCAGCTTATCCCGGGACAGGGTTGGTACGCCCCAGCATTTT.